The sequence of this TCR beta chain was determined in a study of OX40 agonist ivuxolimab in advanced cancers. Turning to the study itself: Dose-escalation patients suffered from hepatocellular carcinoma, melanoma, renal cell or head and neck cancer. Patients achieving partial responses numbered three: one hepatocellular carcinoma case and two cutaneous melanoma cases.

The method was immunoSEQ multiplex PCR; TCRdb's version includes in-frame clones alone and lacks a portion of them. The data show about 91,000 clones, around 87% seen once. Sequenced here: CD4+ or CD8+ T cells sorted from blood, sampled in a trial of the OX40 agonist ivuxolimab. This receptor was obtained from an adult with an advanced solid tumor such as melanoma, head and neck, liver or kidney cancer.

This CDR3 is CASSRRSGTSGHNEQFF. The DNA of the CDR3 is TGTGCCAGCAGCCGAAGGTCCGGGACTAGCGGACACAATGAGCAGTTCTTC. This chain connects TRBV7-8 to TRBJ2-1; TRBD2 aligns across 11 bases. The trim removed 5 bases at V and 5 bases at J, leaving 11 bases unmatched. The CDR3 contains 17 residues. Germline CDR1 and CDR2: SGHVS and FQNEAQ.